This T cell receptor (beta chain) was recorded in a study of cytomegalovirus exposure and HLA in healthy donors. Regarding the study as a whole: Through in vitro validation, three CMV-associated chains were shown to be specific for CMV antigens.

The sample holds a few counts of this clone. Its antigen is not identified. The germline V gene has CDR1 SGHRS and CDR2 YFSETQ. The trim removed 4 bases at V and 5 bases at J, leaving 13 bases unmatched. This CDR3 comprises 18 residues. The donors were members of the validation cohort, which comprised 120 subjects and was separate from the first cohort of 666 subjects. The protocol was immunoSEQ multiplex PCR, while the TCRdb copy is restricted to in-frame clones and leaves out a portion. Of over 70,000 clones in the sample, about 95% were seen once. The chain couples TRBV5-1 to TRBJ2-2; 11 bases fit TRBD2. The sample comprised PBMCs. The sequence was obtained from a woman aged 18-29 years in good health and CMV-seronegative. The CDR3 coding sequence is TGCGCCAGCAGCCTATTCCAGGCTAGCGGGGGGAAAACCGGGGAGCTGTTTTTT. Translating it yields CASSLFQASGGKTGELFF. Full variable domain (outside the CDR3, taken from reference TRBV5-1 and TRBJ2-2): KAGVTQTPRYLIKTRGQQVTLSCSPISGHRSVSWYQQTPGQGLQFLFEYFSETQRNKGNFPGRFSGRQFSNSRSEMNVSTLELGDSALYLCASSLFQASGGKTGELFFGEGSRLTVL.